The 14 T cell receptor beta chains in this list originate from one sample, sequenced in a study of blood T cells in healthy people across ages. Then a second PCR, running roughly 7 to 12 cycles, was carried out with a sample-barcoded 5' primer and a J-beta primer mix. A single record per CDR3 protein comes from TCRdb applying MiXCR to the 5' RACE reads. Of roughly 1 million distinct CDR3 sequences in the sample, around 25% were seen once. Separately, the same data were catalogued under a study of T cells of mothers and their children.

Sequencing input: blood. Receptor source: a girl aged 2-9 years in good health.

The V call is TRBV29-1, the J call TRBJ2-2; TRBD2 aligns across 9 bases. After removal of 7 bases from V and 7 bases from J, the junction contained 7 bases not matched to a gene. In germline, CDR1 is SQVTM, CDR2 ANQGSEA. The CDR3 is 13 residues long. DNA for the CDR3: TGCAGCGGTCAGCGGGGGGACAGCGGGGAGCTGTTTTTT. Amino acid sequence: CSGQRGDSGELFF.

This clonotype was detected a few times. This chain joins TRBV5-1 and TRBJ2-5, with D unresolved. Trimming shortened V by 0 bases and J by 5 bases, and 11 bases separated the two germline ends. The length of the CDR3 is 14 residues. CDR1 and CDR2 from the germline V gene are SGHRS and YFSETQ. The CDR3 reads CASSLAGDRETQYF. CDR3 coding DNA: TGCGCCAGCAGCTTGGCTGGAGATAGGGAGACCCAGTACTTC.

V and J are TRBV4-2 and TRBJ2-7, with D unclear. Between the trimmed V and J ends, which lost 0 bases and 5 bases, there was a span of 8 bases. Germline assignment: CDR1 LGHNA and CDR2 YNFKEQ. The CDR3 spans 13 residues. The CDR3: CASSQDLSDEQYF. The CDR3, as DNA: TGTGCCAGCAGCCAAGATTTATCGGACGAGCAGTACTTC.

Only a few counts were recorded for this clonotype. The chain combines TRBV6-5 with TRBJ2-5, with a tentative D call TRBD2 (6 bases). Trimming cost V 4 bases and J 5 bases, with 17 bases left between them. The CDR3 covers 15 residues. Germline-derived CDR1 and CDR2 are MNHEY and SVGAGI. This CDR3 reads CASSSGTPVGETQYF. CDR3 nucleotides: TGTGCCAGCAGTTCCGGGACTCCGGTCGGGGAGACCCAGTACTTC.

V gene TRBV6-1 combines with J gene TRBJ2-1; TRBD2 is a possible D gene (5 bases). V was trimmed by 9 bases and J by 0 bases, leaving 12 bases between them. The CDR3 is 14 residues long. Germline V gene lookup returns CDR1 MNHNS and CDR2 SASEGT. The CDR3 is CASGEYGSYNEQFF. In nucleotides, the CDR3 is TGTGCCAGTGGGGAGTACGGCTCCTACAATGAGCAGTTCTTC.

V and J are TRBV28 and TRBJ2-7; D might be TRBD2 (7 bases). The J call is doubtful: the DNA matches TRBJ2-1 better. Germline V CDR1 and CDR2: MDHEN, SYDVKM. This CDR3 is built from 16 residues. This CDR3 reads CASNLPTQRDNNEQFF. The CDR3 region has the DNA TGTGCCAGCAACCTTCCTACCCAGCGGGACAACAATGAGCAGTTCTTC.

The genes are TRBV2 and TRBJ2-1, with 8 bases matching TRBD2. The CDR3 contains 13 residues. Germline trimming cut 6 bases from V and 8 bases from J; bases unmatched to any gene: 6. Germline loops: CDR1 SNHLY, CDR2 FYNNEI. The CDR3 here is CASSRGGNDEQFF. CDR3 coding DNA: TGTGCCAGCAGCCGGGGGGGCAACGATGAGCAGTTCTTC.

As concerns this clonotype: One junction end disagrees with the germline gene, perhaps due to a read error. This CDR3 reads CASRRLISSYEQYF. The CDR3, as DNA: TGCGCCAGCAGAAGGCTAATTAGCTCCTACGAGCAGTACTTC. The chain has TRBV11-2 and TRBJ2-7; D uncertain. Germline assignment: CDR1 SGHAT and CDR2 FQNNGV. The length of the CDR3 is 14 residues.

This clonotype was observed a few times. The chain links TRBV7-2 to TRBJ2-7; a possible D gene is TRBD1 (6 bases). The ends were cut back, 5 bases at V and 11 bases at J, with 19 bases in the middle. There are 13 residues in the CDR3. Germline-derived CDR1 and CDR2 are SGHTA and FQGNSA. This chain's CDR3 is CASSQSEQGLEYF. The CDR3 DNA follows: TGTGCCAGCAGCCAAAGTGAACAGGGATTGGAGTACTTC.

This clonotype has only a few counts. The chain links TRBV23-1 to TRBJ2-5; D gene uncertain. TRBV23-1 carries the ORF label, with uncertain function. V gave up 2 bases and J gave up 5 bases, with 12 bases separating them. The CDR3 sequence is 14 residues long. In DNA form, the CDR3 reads TGCGCCAGCAGTCAAGTGAAAGTGGAGGAGACCCAGTACTTC. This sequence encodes CASSQVKVEETQYF.

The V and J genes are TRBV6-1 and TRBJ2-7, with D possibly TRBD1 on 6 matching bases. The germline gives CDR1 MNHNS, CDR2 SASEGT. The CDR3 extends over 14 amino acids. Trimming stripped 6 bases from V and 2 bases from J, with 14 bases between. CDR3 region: CASRSQGAPYEQYF. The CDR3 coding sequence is TGTGCCAGCAGATCACAGGGAGCCCCCTACGAGCAGTACTTC.

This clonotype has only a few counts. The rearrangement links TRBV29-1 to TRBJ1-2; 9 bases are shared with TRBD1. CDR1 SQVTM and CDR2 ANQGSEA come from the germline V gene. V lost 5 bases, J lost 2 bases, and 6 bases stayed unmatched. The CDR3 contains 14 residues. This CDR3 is CSVSPGQGNYGYTF. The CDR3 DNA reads TGCAGCGTTTCCCCGGGACAGGGAAACTATGGCTACACCTTC.

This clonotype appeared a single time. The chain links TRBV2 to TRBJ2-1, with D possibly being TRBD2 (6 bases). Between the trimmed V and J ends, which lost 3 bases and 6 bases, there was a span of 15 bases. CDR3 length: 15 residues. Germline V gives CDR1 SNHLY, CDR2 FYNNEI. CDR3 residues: CASSEGGGKRNEQFF. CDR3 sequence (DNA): TGTGCCAGCAGTGAGGGAGGCGGGAAACGCAATGAGCAGTTCTTC.

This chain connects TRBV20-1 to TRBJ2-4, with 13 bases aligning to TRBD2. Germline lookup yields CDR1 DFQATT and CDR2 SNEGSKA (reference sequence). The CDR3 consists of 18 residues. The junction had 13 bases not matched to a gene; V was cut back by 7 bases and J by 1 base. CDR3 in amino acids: CSVSRTSGSRGAKNIQYF. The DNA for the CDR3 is TGCAGTGTCTCCCGGACTAGCGGGAGTAGAGGGGCCAAAAACATTCAGTACTTC.